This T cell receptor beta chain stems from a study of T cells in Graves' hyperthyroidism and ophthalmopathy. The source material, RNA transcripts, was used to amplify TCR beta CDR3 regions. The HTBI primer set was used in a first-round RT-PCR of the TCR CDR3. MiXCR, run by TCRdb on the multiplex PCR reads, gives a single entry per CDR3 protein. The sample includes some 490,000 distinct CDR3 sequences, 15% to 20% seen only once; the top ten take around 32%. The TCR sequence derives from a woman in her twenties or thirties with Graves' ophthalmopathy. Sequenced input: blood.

CDR3 residues: CASSWALNQPQHF. In DNA, the CDR3 is TGTGCCAGTAGTTGGGCACTCAATCAGCCCCAGCATTTT. This chain links TRBV19 with TRBJ1-5, with no clear D. Germline CDR1 reads LNHDA; CDR2 reads SQIVND (reference sequence). Trimming left V 5 bases short and J 3 bases short, with 8 bases between. The CDR3 is 13 residues long.